This TCR beta chain was sequenced in a study of PD-1 blockade in classical Hodgkin lymphoma. Described time point: cycle 4 day 1 (C4D1), after less than 7 weeks of nivolumab. All patients relapsed after autologous stem cell transplantation, and brentuximab vedotin exposure varied. With magnetic negative selection, CD4+ T cells were purified from PBMCs that had been thawed. V was shortened by 8 bases and J by 4 bases, with 14 bases between the two germline ends. The CDR3 totals 14 residues. The germline CDR1 and CDR2 sequences are SGHAT and FQNNGV. Repertoires were generated with immunoSEQ multiplex PCR, while TCRdb's copy carries only in-frame clones and drops some. The profile shows about 32,000 clones, around 90% of them singletons.

The gene calls are TRBV11-2 and TRBJ1-4, with D tentatively TRBD1 (5 bases). The sequence came from a human donor with classical Hodgkin lymphoma. The sequences come from CD4+ T cells from blood, collected before the fourth cycle of nivolumab. CDR3 loop: CASQRGRSNEKLFF. The DNA of the CDR3 is TGTGCCAGCCAACGGGGCAGGAGTAATGAAAAACTGTTTTTT.